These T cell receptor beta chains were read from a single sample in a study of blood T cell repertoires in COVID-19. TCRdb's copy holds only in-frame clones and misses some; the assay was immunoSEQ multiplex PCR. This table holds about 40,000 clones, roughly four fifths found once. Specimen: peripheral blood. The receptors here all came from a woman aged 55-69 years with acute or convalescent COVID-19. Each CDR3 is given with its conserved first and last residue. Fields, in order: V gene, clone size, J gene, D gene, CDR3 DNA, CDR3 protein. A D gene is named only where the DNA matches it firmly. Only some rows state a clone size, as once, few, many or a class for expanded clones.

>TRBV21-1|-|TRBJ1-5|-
TGTGCCAGCAGCAAAGTGTCAGATAGCAATCAGCCCCAGCATTTT
CASSKVSDSNQPQHF
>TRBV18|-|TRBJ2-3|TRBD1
TGTGCCAGCTCACTCGACAGGGTTCGAACAGATACGCAGTATTTT
CASSLDRVRTDTQYF
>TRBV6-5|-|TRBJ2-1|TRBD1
TGTGCCAGCAGTTTCGGGACAGGGATTTCGAATGAGCAGTTCTTC
CASSFGTGISNEQFF
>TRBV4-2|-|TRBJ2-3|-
TGTGCCAGCAGCCAGCAGGGAAGTAGAGATACGCAGTATTTT
CASSQQGSRDTQYF
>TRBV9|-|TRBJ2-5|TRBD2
TGTGCCAGCAGCGCGGGGACTAGCGGGGTGGAGACCCAGTACTTC
CASSAGTSGVETQYF
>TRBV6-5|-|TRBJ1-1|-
TGTGCCAGCAGTCTAGTACTTAACACTGAAGCTTTCTTT
CASSLVLNTEAFF
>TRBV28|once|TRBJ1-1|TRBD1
TGTGCCAGCAGTGGCCCTCGGACAGGGAACACTGAAGCTTTCTTT
CASSGPRTGNTEAFF
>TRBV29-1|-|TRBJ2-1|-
TGCAGCGTTGAAGACCCGGATGAGCAGTTCTTC
CSVEDPDEQFF
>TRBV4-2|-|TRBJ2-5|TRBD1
TGTGCCAGCAGCCAGAGACAGGGGCAAGAGACCCAGTACTTC
CASSQRQGQETQYF
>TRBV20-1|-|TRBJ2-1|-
TGCAGTGCTACTAGGAGCAGTGAGCAGTTCTTC
CSATRSSEQFF
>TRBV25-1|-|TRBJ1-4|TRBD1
TGTGCCAGCAGTGAAAGGAGCAGGGGGAGTGAAAAACTGTTTTTT
CASSERSRGSEKLFF
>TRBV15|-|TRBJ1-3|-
TGTGCCACCAGCAGAGATCAATGGGCAGGGAACACCATATATTTT
CATSRDQWAGNTIYF
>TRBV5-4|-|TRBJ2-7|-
TGTGCCAGCAGCTTGGAGGGGGGGGGTCCCTCCTACGAGCAGTACTTC
CASSLEGGGPSYEQYF
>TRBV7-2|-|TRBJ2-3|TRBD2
TGTGCCAGCAGCTTAGGCGGGAGGGGGATAAATACGCAGTATTTT
CASSLGGRGINTQYF
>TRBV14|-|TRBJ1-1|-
TGTGCCAGCAGCCAAGGTCCGGGGTGGAACACTGAAGCTTTCTTT
CASSQGPGWNTEAFF
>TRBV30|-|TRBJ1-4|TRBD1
TGTGCCTGGAGTGTGACAGGGGCAGAGGATGAAAAACTGTTTTTT
CAWSVTGAEDEKLFF
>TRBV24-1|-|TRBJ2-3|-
TGTGCCACCAGTGATATAACAGATACGCAGTATTTT
CATSDITDTQYF
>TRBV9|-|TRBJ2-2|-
TGTGCCAGCAGCGTAGCTGGAGTAGGCGTCTCCGGGGAGCTGTTTTTT
CASSVAGVGVSGELFF
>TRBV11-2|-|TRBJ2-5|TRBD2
TGTGCCAGCAGCCCTAGCGGGGGGGCCTGGGGTGAGACCCAGTACTTC
CASSPSGGAWGETQYF
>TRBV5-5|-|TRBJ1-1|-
TGTGCCAGCAGCTTGCTGGGCCAGGTAACTGAAGCTTTCTTT
CASSLLGQVTEAFF
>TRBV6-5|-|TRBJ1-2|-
TGTGCCAGCAAGGCCGGGGGGGCAGACTATGGCTACACCTTC
CASKAGGADYGYTF
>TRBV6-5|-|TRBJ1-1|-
TGTGCCAGCAGTTTCTCGGGGTGGAGGACTGAAGCTTTCTTT
CASSFSGWRTEAFF
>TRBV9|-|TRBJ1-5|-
TGTGCCAGCAGCGTAGGCGATAATCAGCCCCAGCATTTT
CASSVGDNQPQHF
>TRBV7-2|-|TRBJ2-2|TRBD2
TGTGCCAGCAGCTTAGGTAGCGGGACGGGTGCCGGGGAGCTGTTTTTT
CASSLGSGTGAGELFF
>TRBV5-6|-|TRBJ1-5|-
TGTGCCAGCAGCCCCCGCGGGCGTGGGAGAAGCAATCAGCCCCAGCATTTT
CASSPRGRGRSNQPQHF
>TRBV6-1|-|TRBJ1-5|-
TGTGCCAGCAGTGAACTCTCTATTCAGCCCCAGCATTTT
CASSELSIQPQHF
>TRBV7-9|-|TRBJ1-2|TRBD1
TGTGCCAGCAGCCTGTCGGGACAGGCTGGCTACACCTTC
CASSLSGQAGYTF
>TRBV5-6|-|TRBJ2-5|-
TGTGCCAGCAGCCGGGACACGCAAGAGACCCAGTACTTC
CASSRDTQETQYF
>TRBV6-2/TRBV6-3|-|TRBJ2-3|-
TGTGCCAGCAGTTATGACTACGTTAGCACAGATACGCAGTATTTT
CASSYDYVSTDTQYF
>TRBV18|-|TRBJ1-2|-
TGTGCCAGCTCAGGTCGTGGGGCCGGGAGCGGCTATGGCTACACCTTC
CASSGRGAGSGYGYTF
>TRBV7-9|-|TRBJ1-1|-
TGTGCCAGCAGCCCCCACCCCGACAGGTTCACTGAAGCTTTCTTT
CASSPHPDRFTEAFF
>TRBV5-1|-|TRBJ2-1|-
TGCGCCAGCAGCTGGCGGGGGCCCAATTTGAATGAGCAGTTCTTC
CASSWRGPNLNEQFF
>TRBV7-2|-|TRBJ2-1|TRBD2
TGTGCCAGCAGCTCGCCTAGCGGGACATACAATGAGCAGTTCTTC
CASSSPSGTYNEQFF
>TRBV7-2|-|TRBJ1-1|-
TGTGCCAGCAGCTCGGAAGCGGGGATTGGCACTGAAGCTTTCTTT
CASSSEAGIGTEAFF
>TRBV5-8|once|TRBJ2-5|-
TGTGCCAGCAGCTTGAGCAGGGAAGAGACCCAGTACTTC
CASSLSREETQYF
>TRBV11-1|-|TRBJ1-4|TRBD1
TGTGCCAGCAGCCGGGACAGGCAAATCAATGAAAAACTGTTTTTT
CASSRDRQINEKLFF
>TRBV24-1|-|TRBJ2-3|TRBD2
TGTGCCACCAGTGATTTAACTAGCGGTGGCGATACGCAGTATTTT
CATSDLTSGGDTQYF
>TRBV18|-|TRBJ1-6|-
TGTGCCAGCTCACCGATCGACAGGAATTCACCCCTCCACTTT
CASSPIDRNSPLHF
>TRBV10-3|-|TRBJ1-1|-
TGTGCCATCAGCGAGACAGCAAACACTGAAGCTTTCTTT
CAISETANTEAFF
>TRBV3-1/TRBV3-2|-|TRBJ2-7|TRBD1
TGTGCCAGCAGCCAAGAGGGACAGGGCCCGCCCTACGAGCAGTACTTC
CASSQEGQGPPYEQYF
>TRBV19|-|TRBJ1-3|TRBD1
TGTGCCAGTAAAGCGCACCGGGGACAGAGCTCTGGAAACACCATATATTTT
CASKAHRGQSSGNTIYF
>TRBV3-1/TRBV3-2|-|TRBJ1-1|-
TGTGCCAGCAGCCAAGGAGGGAAGAGGACTGAAGCTTTCTTT
CASSQGGKRTEAFF
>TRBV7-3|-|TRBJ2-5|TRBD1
TGTGCCAGCAGCCCTAGTGGGACAGGGGTTTTCGAGACCCAGTACTTC
CASSPSGTGVFETQYF
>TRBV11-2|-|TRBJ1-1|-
TGTGCCAGCAGCTCTTCGTCGACACTGAACACTGAAGCTTTCTTT
CASSSSSTLNTEAFF
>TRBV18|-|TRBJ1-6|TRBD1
TGTGCCAGCTCACCAATGACAGGGCGGAATTCACCCCTCCACTTT
CASSPMTGRNSPLHF
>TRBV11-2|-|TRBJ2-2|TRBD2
TGTGCCAGCAGCTTAGCAGCGGGAGTCTACACCGGGGAGCTGTTTTTT
CASSLAAGVYTGELFF
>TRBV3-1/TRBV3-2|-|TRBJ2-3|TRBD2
TGTGCCAGCAGCCCTAGCGGTCCCACAGATACGCAGTATTTT
CASSPSGPTDTQYF
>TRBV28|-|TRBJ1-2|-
TGTGTATGTAGCGGGGGCAGAAAAGACTATGGCTACACCTTC
CVCSGGRKDYGYTF
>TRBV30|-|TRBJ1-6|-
TGTGCCTGGAGTGCCAACCCGGGGACACCCCTCCACTTT
CAWSANPGTPLHF
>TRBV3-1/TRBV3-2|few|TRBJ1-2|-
TGTGCCAGCAGCCATGCAGGGGCTGATGGCTACACCTTC
CASSHAGADGYTF
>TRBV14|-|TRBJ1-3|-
TGTGCCAGCAGCCAAGTTGGGGGGGTACGTCTGTCTCGCTCTGGAAACACCATATATTTT
CASSQVGGVRLSRSGNTIYF
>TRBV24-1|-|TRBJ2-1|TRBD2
TGTGCCACCAGTGGCCTAGTAGCGGGAGCACACAATGAGCAGTTCTTC
CATSGLVAGAHNEQFF